This T cell receptor beta chain comes out of a study of blood T cell repertoires in COVID-19 (dated by TCRdb to 2018 to 2020). Background for the entire study: Collaborator samples came from the United States, Italy and Spain and covered acute and convalescent phases of COVID-19. The material from the prospective study consisted of cDNA or gDNA derived from T cells, B-cell-depleted T cells, or PBMCs. The dataset comprised deeply sampled blood TCRbeta repertoires from subjects exposed to, actively infected with, or recovered from COVID-19. The repertoires were made available in a free public database intended to serve as a resource for research on the immune response to SARS-CoV-2. The samples were drawn from two sources: the first 160 participants of the ongoing ImmuneRACE study, and 1,000 to 1,500 subjects contributed by 6 global collaborators. Nearly every sample came with metadata listing a de-identified subject ID, COVID-19 status, age in years and sex. Where HLA class I and class II types were available, the types were taken from metadata supplied by the sample provider, not from assay-based typing.

TCRbeta CDR3 regions were amplified from genomic DNA using the immunoSEQ Assay, a bias-controlled multiplex PCR. The paper's data handling went like this. Within the assay, amplification of reference gene primers was used to estimate how many nucleated cells each sample contained. Sequence reads were collapsed and filtered to measure the absolute abundance of every unique TCRbeta CDR3 rearrangement. For each sample, productive Simpson clonality was calculated by taking the square root of Simpson's diversity index across productive rearrangements. TCRdb carries this immuneACCESS record with in-frame sequences only. Its versions omit some clonotypes, under half of them owing to an unresolved V gene in the studies checked, with the rest unexplained. Clone size and the V and J calls come from that table; the DNA yielded D and trimming. For this sample there are 190,000 or so clones; about 85% appear just once. Around 0.93% of the sample lies in the top ten.

Turning to this clone: Its antigen is still unknown. No qualities accompany the bases; no much larger clone lies one base away.

One collaborating source in Seattle enrolled patients during active infection and followed them longitudinally through the course of disease. Each collaborating institution followed its own protocols to collect whole blood in K2EDTA tubes. For TCRbeta analysis, collaborators shipped samples in one of three forms: frozen whole blood, isolated PBMCs, or DNA extracted from either of those sample types. On the study overall, not on this receptor specifically: The amount of clinical and demographic metadata varied by source and participant and was provided uncurated.

The germline V gene specifies SGHNT as CDR1 and YENEEA as CDR2. V ends up 5 bases short and J 4 bases short, with an unmatched junction base count of 5. The CDR3 contains 15 residues, cysteine and phenylalanine counted. Kept here is only the CDR3 DNA, which spans 45 bases and is read in frame from base 1. The sequenced sample consisted of peripheral blood. The sequence links TRBV11-3 to TRBJ2-2, with 9 junctional bases fitting TRBD1. The receptor comes from a man in his 60s with COVID-19, enrolled during active disease. This receptor carries the CDR3 CASSPGQGGTGELFF. The DNA sequence reads TGTGCCAGCAGCCCGGGACAGGGAGGCACCGGGGAGCTGTTTTTT.